This T cell receptor (beta chain) was sequenced in a study of OX40 agonist ivuxolimab in advanced cancers. Turning to the study itself: Ivuxolimab is a fully human IgG2 antibody that activates OX40 (CD134). In three patients, partial responses were observed, one with hepatocellular carcinoma and two with cutaneous melanoma.

This table comes from immunoSEQ multiplex PCR, and its TCRdb copy is limited to in-frame clones, with some not included. The sample contains approximately 80,000 clones, roughly 85% of which appear only once. This clone has just a few counts. Its cognate antigen is unknown. V was trimmed by 3 bases and J by 1 base, leaving 10 bases between them. Germline values: CDR1 LNHDA, CDR2 SQIVND (reference sequence). This CDR3 has 14 residues. Study-level results: Certain nonresponding patients likewise had low normalized T-cell clonal expansion.

Specimen: CD4+ or CD8+ T cells sorted from blood, collected in a trial of the OX40 agonist ivuxolimab. This TCR was sampled from an adult with an advanced solid tumor such as melanoma, head and neck, liver or kidney cancer. V usage is TRBV19 and J usage is TRBJ2-7; D not certain. CDR3 DNA: TGTGCCAGTAGTATTCGGCCAGATTCCTACGAGCAGTACTTC. It codes for CASSIRPDSYEQYF.